A single sample gave rise to the 14 T cell receptor beta chains below, sequenced in a study of blood T cell repertoires in COVID-19. Produced via immunoSEQ multiplex PCR; TCRdb's table is partial and in-frame only. The repertoire holds 130,000 or so clones, with approximately 90% as singletons. Material for sequencing was peripheral blood. The source is a man in his fifties with active or convalescent COVID-19.

CDR3 amino acids: CASSKDREEKLFF. The DNA of the CDR3 is TGTGCCAGCAGCAAAGACAGGGAGGAAAAACTGTTTTTT. V gene TRBV7-8 combines with J gene TRBJ1-4; TRBD1 aligns across 7 bases. The CDR3 has 13 residues. Germline values: CDR1 SGHVS, CDR2 FQNEAQ. The V gene end was trimmed by 5 bases and the J gene end by 8 bases; junction bases not matched to a gene: 5.

The chain carries TRBV5-1 and TRBJ2-5, with D possibly matching TRBD2 (6 bases). This CDR3 comprises 13 residues. Per germline, CDR1 SGHRS and CDR2 YFSETQ. Trimming took 4 bases from V and 4 from J, leaving 11 bases between them. The CDR3 DNA sequence: TGCGCCAGCAGCCCGGGACTTTCAGAGACCCAGTACTTC. This encodes CASSPGLSETQYF.

CDR3 bases: TGTGCCAGCAGCTCCCTCAGGGCTAGCGGGGAGACCCAGTACTTC. This gives the protein CASSSLRASGETQYF. The chain has TRBV7-7 and TRBJ2-5; 8 nucleotides match TRBD2. V shed 4 bases and J 5 bases; nucleotides not matched to a gene: 9. This CDR3 contains 15 residues. Germline V gene lookup returns CDR1 SSHAT and CDR2 FNYEAQ (reference sequence).

This rearrangement joins TRBV28 to TRBJ1-3; D ambiguous. The CDR3 consists of 12 residues. The V end was cut by 6 bases, the J end by 4 bases, with 7 bases between. Germline V CDR1 and CDR2: MDHEN, SYDVKM. CDR3 sequence (DNA): TGTGCCAGCAGCCGTCGGGGAAACACCATATATTTT. Residues: CASSRRGNTIYF.

The CDR3, as DNA: TGTGCCAGCCAACCGAGGGGGGGCTACCAAGAGACCCAGTACTTC. Protein: CASQPRGGYQETQYF. The rearrangement uses TRBV5-4 and TRBJ2-5; D may be TRBD2 (7 bases). The CDR3 is 15 amino acids. Trimming cost V 7 bases and J 0 bases, with 16 bases left between them. Germline-derived CDR1 and CDR2 are SGHNT and YYREEE (reference sequence).

V gene TRBV6-5 combines with J gene TRBJ1-4; D possibly corresponds to TRBD1 (6 bases). The CDR3 is made up of 15 amino acids. In germline, CDR1 is MNHEY, CDR2 SVGAGI. V was cut by 6 bases and J by 3 bases, with 14 bases left in between. In DNA, the CDR3 is TGTGCCAGCAGCCAACAGGGAGCAGCTAATGAAAAACTGTTTTTT. Amino acids: CASSQQGAANEKLFF.

The chain links TRBV6-5 to TRBJ2-4; TRBD1 agrees at 7 bases. V lost 7 bases, J lost 1 base, and 7 bases stayed unmatched. The length of the CDR3 is 15 residues. Germline CDR1 is MNHEY and CDR2 is SVGAGI. The CDR3 nucleotides read TGTGCCAGCACAGAAGGGGGCGCGGCCAAAAACATTCAGTACTTC. Amino acid sequence: CASTEGGAAKNIQYF.

The chain joins TRBV6-6 to TRBJ1-2, with 8 bases aligning to TRBD1. V was clipped by 6 bases and J by 3 bases; unmatched bases: 9. Germline V gives CDR1 MNHNY, CDR2 SVGAGI (reference sequence). CDR3 length: 15 residues. The CDR3, as DNA: TGTGCCAGCAGCCAACAGGGGGATGGTGACTATGGCTACACCTTC. Protein product: CASSQQGDGDYGYTF.

The chain links TRBV6-5 to TRBJ1-1; D is unclear. The germline V and J ends were trimmed by 5 bases and 1 base, with 5 bases remaining between them. This CDR3 spans 12 amino acids. Germline CDR1 MNHEY, CDR2 SVGAGI. CDR3 DNA sequence: TGTGCCAGCAGTCGACAGAACACTGAAGCTTTCTTT. Translating it yields CASSRQNTEAFF.

This sequence joins TRBV24-1 and TRBJ2-5; D not resolved. This CDR3 spans 14 amino acids. The germline V and J ends were trimmed by 3 bases and 2 bases, with 9 bases remaining between them. Germline V lookup: CDR1 KGHDR, CDR2 SFDVKD. In DNA, the CDR3 is TGTGCCACCAGTGATCCCCAAATTCAAGAGACCCAGTACTTC. Residues: CATSDPQIQETQYF.

The chain combines TRBV19 with TRBJ1-1; D is unclear. Looked up from germline, CDR1 is LNHDA and CDR2 is SQIVND (reference sequence). There are 14 residues in the CDR3. Trimming removed 1 base at V and 1 base at J, with 7 bases between. The CDR3 DNA follows: TGTGCCAGTAGTATAGGCGCATCGAACACTGAAGCTTTCTTT. Its protein is CASSIGASNTEAFF.

Turning to this clone: The sample carries other DNA sequences with the same CDR3. The rearrangement joins TRBV5-1 to TRBJ1-5, with TRBD1 matching over 7 bases. The CDR3 totals 14 residues. With 5 bases clipped from V and 2 bases from J, the junction kept 4 bases outside the gene matches. Germline-derived CDR1 and CDR2 are SGHRS and YFSETQ. The DNA for the CDR3 is TGCGCCAGCAGTCCTGGACAGGGCAATCAGCCCCAGCATTTT. Its protein is CASSPGQGNQPQHF.

V usage is TRBV7-9 and J usage is TRBJ2-5; TRBD2 agrees at 7 bases. The CDR3 runs 15 residues. The germline gives CDR1 SEHNR, CDR2 FQNEAQ (reference sequence). Germline trimming cut 6 bases from V and 1 base from J; bases unmatched to any gene: 8. In DNA, the CDR3 is TGTGCCAGCAGTCATCATAGCGGGCCCCAAGAGACCCAGTACTTC. Its translation is CASSHHSGPQETQYF.

The chain is built from TRBV18 and TRBJ1-1; D is unresolved. The CDR3 is made up of 16 amino acids. Germline V gene sequence: CDR1 KGHSH, CDR2 LQKENI. V was pared by 0 bases and J by 0 bases, with 11 bases between. The CDR3 loop is CASSPPRQHMNTEAFF. CDR3 DNA sequence: TGTGCCAGCTCACCACCGCGGCAGCACATGAACACTGAAGCTTTCTTT.